The 32 T cell receptor beta chains below come from one sample, sequenced in a study of CD8 T cells in Susac syndrome. An input of about 0.45 to 1 ug of RNA was subjected to reverse transcription using random hexamers. TCRdb independently ran MiXCR on the immunoSEQ multiplex PCR reads; one entry per CDR3 protein. The sample includes roughly 170,000 distinct CDR3 sequences, approximately 95% of them seen just once. The source material was CD4+ T cells from PBMCs. The receptors here all came from a human donor with multiple sclerosis.

This clonotype was recorded only once. This chain links TRBV11-2 with TRBJ2-7; 12 positions match TRBD2. Germline V lookup: CDR1 SGHAT, CDR2 FQNNGV. Germline trimming cut 5 bases from V and 4 bases from J; bases unmatched to any gene: 15. This CDR3 is 18 amino acids long. The CDR3 loop is CASSPVNRGLAGRYEQYF. CDR3 in DNA: TGTGCCAGCAGCCCCGTGAATCGAGGACTAGCGGGAAGGTACGAGCAGTACTTC. Full variable domain (missing parts from reference TRBV11-2 and TRBJ2-7): EAGVAQSPRYKIIEKRQSVAFWCNPISGHATLYWYQQILGQGPKLLIQFQNNGVVDDSQLPKDRFSAERLKGVDSTLKIQPAKLEDSAVYLCASSPVNRGLAGRYEQYFGPGTRLTVT.

V and J are TRBV7-3 and TRBJ2-2; maybe TRBD2 (6 bases). Germline V gives CDR1 SGHTA, CDR2 FQGTGA. The CDR3 totals 18 residues. Trimming shortened V by 5 bases and J by 2 bases, and 21 bases separated the two germline ends. CDR3 in amino acids: CASSRGPPRDGNTGELFF. The CDR3 nucleotides are TGTGCCAGCAGCCGAGGTCCCCCGCGGGACGGCAACACCGGGGAGCTGTTTTTT.

The rearrangement joins TRBV28 to TRBJ1-2; D gene unclear. The CDR3 covers 11 residues. From germline, CDR1 is MDHEN and CDR2 SYDVKM. Between the trimmed V and J ends, which lost 6 bases and 2 bases, there was a span of 4 bases. The CDR3 reads CASRENYGYTF. The CDR3 coding sequence is TGTGCCAGCAGGGAAAACTATGGCTACACCTTC.

V is TRBV29-1 and J is TRBJ2-5, with 8 bases fitting TRBD1. This CDR3 contains 13 residues. After removal of 6 bases from V and 1 base from J, the junction contained 4 bases not matched to a gene. The germline V gene encodes CDR1 SQVTM and CDR2 ANQGSEA. The chain's CDR3 is CSVADRGQETQYF. DNA of the CDR3: TGCAGCGTCGCTGACAGGGGCCAAGAGACCCAGTACTTC.

The chain has TRBV4-2 and TRBJ1-1; tentatively, D is TRBD1 (6 bases). CDR3 length: 14 amino acids. V lost 0 bases, J lost 5 bases, and 10 bases lay in between. Germline-derived CDR1 and CDR2 are LGHNA and YNFKEQ. CDR3 in amino acids: CASSQDAGVTEAFF. The CDR3 coding sequence is TGTGCCAGCAGCCAAGACGCAGGGGTGACTGAAGCTTTCTTT.

V usage is TRBV7-3 and J usage is TRBJ2-1; 11 positions agree with TRBD2. The CDR3 is made up of 17 amino acids. Germline CDR1 SGHTA, CDR2 FQGTGA. The V segment lost 5 bases and the J segment 4 bases; nucleotides outside the gene matches: 10. The CDR3 DNA is TGTGCCAGCAGCAAAACCGGGACTAGCGGACTGTACAATGAGCAGTTCTTC. This sequence encodes CASSKTGTSGLYNEQFF.

J is TRBJ2-5 and V is TRBV5-1; either TRBD1 or TRBD2 may supply D (5 bases each). The CDR3 consists of 15 residues. V was clipped by 6 bases and J by 1 base, with 16 bases between them. Germline assignment: CDR1 SGHRS and CDR2 YFSETQ. The CDR3 protein is CASKYLPGLQETQYF. CDR3 coding DNA: TGCGCCAGCAAATACCTACCGGGGCTCCAAGAGACCCAGTACTTC.

The rearrangement links TRBV12-3 or TRBV12-4 to TRBJ1-1; D gene ambiguous. The CDR3 consists of 14 residues. V was shortened by 3 bases and J by 0 bases, with 8 bases between the two germline ends. The CDR3 bases are TGTGCCAGCAGTTTGAGGAGTATGAACACTGAAGCTTTCTTT. Its translation is CASSLRSMNTEAFF.

The genes are TRBV20-1 and TRBJ1-1; no firm D call. Germline-derived CDR1 and CDR2 are DFQATT and SNEGSKA (reference sequence). V was pared by 2 bases and J by 7 bases, with 5 bases between. There are 10 residues in the CDR3. The chain's CDR3 is CSARRLEAFF. CDR3 DNA sequence: TGCAGTGCTAGACGGCTTGAAGCTTTCTTT.

The rearrangement joins TRBV5-6 to TRBJ1-1; D remains unclear. The V gene's germline CDR1 is SGHDT and CDR2 YYEEEE. The CDR3 runs to 15 residues. V lost 4 bases to trimming and J lost 0 bases, with 13 bases between them. CDR3 nucleotides: TGTGCCAGCAGCCGATACAGCAGGATGAACACTGAAGCTTTCTTT. Residues: CASSRYSRMNTEAFF.

The CDR3 bases are TGTGCCAGCAGCTCTCATCAGGGGGGAGAGCAGTACTTC. Translated, it gives CASSSHQGGEQYF. The rearrangement uses TRBV7-6 and TRBJ2-7, with a tentative D call TRBD1 (7 bases). Germline values: CDR1 SGHVS, CDR2 FNYEAQ. Trimming took off 4 bases at V and 7 bases at J, with 14 bases between the two ends. The CDR3 extends over 13 amino acids.

The chain employs TRBV18 and TRBJ2-7; 7 bases fit TRBD1. CDR3 length: 13 amino acids. The V and J ends lost 6 bases and 5 bases, in that order; junction bases with no gene match: 7. The germline gives CDR1 KGHSH, CDR2 LQKENI. CDR3 region: CASSRRDSNEQYF. The CDR3 DNA reads TGTGCCAGCTCGCGCCGGGACAGTAACGAGCAGTACTTC.

This chain links TRBV7-3 with TRBJ2-1; 10 positions agree with TRBD2. The CDR3 has 17 residues. Per germline, CDR1 SGHTA and CDR2 FQGTGA. V shed 5 bases, J shed 2 bases, and the junction held 9 bases outside the gene matches. This CDR3 is CASSIGGGTSAYNEQFF. The DNA of the CDR3 is TGTGCCAGCAGCATAGGAGGGGGGACTAGCGCCTACAATGAGCAGTTCTTC. The entire variable domain, with the rest obtained from reference TRBV7-3 and TRBJ2-1, is as follows: GAGVSQTPSNKVTEKGKYVELRCDPISGHTALYWYRQSLGQGPEFLIYFQGTGAADDSGLPNDRFFAVRPEGSVSTLKIQRTERGDSAVYLCASSIGGGTSAYNEQFFGPGTRLTVL.

This chain joins TRBV30 and TRBJ1-1; no clear D gene. From germline, CDR1 is GTSNPN and CDR2 SVGIG (reference sequence). Trimming left V 3 bases short and J 5 bases short, with 10 bases between. The CDR3 is 12 amino acids. CDR3 DNA sequence: TGTGCCTGGAGCCGGAAGATAACTGAAGCTTTCTTT. Encoded protein: CAWSRKITEAFF.

About this clonotype itself: The DNA is omitted, as the CDR3 cannot be located on it reliably, and the CDR3 follows TCRdb's listing. The chain couples TRBV27 to TRBJ1-1; TRBD1 is the table's D call and was not checked against the DNA. In germline, CDR1 is MNHEY, CDR2 SMNVEV (reference sequence). Both ends counted, the CDR3 spans 14 residues. The CDR3 here is CASSSSGHRVEAFF.

This rearrangement joins TRBV27 to TRBJ1-6, with D perhaps TRBD1 (6 bases). The CDR3 runs to 18 residues. The V gene lost 5 bases and the J gene lost 4 bases, with 21 bases spanning the gap. Germline CDR1 MNHEY, CDR2 SMNVEV (reference sequence). CDR3 amino acids: CASSAHVQGGGYNSPLHF. The CDR3 region has the DNA TGTGCCAGCAGTGCTCACGTACAGGGAGGAGGGTATAATTCACCCCTCCACTTT.

V is TRBV4-2 and J is TRBJ1-4; TRBD1 matches at 9 bases. Per germline, CDR1 LGHNA and CDR2 YNFKEQ. The trim removed 4 bases at V and 6 bases at J, leaving 3 bases unmatched. The CDR3 runs 14 residues. The CDR3 DNA is TGTGCCAGCAGCCCGGGACAGGGTGATGAAAAACTGTTTTTT. It is translated as CASSPGQGDEKLFF.

The V call is TRBV6-5, the J call TRBJ1-2, with TRBD1 as a possible D gene (5 bases). The CDR3 length is 15 residues. Trimming took off 6 bases at V and 2 bases at J, with 16 bases between the two ends. The germline V gene encodes CDR1 MNHEY and CDR2 SVGAGI. The CDR3 DNA sequence: TGTGCCAGCAGCAGGGATGGAGGCCCAAACTATGGCTACACCTTC. It translates to CASSRDGGPNYGYTF.

The chain has TRBV7-9 and TRBJ2-1; 9 bases are a match to TRBD2. There are 15 residues in the CDR3. Trimming at V came to 1 base and at J to 6 bases, leaving 4 bases not matched to a gene. Germline-derived CDR1 and CDR2 are SEHNR and FQNEAQ (reference sequence). The CDR3 nucleotides read TGTGCCAGCAGCTTAGGCTCACTAGCGGGCAATGAGCAGTTCTTC. Translated, it gives CASSLGSLAGNEQFF.

The V and J genes are TRBV19 and TRBJ2-5, with D perhaps matching TRBD2 (6 bases). The CDR3 covers 13 residues. Germline lookup yields CDR1 LNHDA and CDR2 SQIVND (reference sequence). V was cut by 3 bases and J by 2 bases, with 7 bases left in between. DNA for the CDR3: TGTGCCAGTAGTATCGGACTACAAGAGACCCAGTACTTC. The encoded protein is CASSIGLQETQYF. The whole variable domain, filled in from reference TRBV19 and TRBJ2-5, reads DGGITQSPKYLFRKEGQNVTLSCEQNLNHDAMYWYRQDPGQGLRLIYYSQIVNDFQKGDIAEGYSVSREKKESFPLTVTSAQKNPTAFYLCASSIGLQETQYFGPGTRLLVL.

V and J are TRBV30 and TRBJ2-1; 7 bases agree with TRBD2. J lost 15 bases, V lost 0 bases, and 20 bases had no gene match. CDR3 length: 16 amino acids. From germline, CDR1 is GTSNPN and CDR2 SVGIG (reference sequence). The CDR3: CAWSVFLTSSGASLFF. The DNA of the CDR3 is TGTGCCTGGAGTGTATTTCTCACGTCTAGCGGCGCCTCGTTGTTCTTC.

This clonotype was counted a single time. The gene calls are TRBV20-1 and TRBJ2-2, with D possibly TRBD2 on 5 matching bases. Trimming took 7 bases from V and 5 from J, leaving 20 bases between them. This CDR3 spans 15 amino acids. Germline-derived CDR1 and CDR2 are DFQATT and SNEGSKA (reference sequence). The CDR3 DNA sequence: TGCAGTGTCCAACAGAGGGCCCGAAAGACCGGGGAGCTGTTTTTT. Its translation is CSVQQRARKTGELFF.

This chain connects TRBV9 to TRBJ1-1; TRBD1 agrees at 7 bases. The V segment lost 0 bases and the J segment 2 bases; nucleotides outside the gene matches: 7. The CDR3 runs to 16 residues. Germline assignment: CDR1 SGDLS and CDR2 YYNGEE. In nucleotides, the CDR3 is TGTGCCAGCAGCGTAGCTCAGGGGGGGGCAAACACTGAAGCTTTCTTT. Translating gives CASSVAQGGANTEAFF.

This clonotype came up once. At one boundary the junction diverges from the germline segment, which might be a read error. The rearrangement joins TRBV6-1 to TRBJ1-1; the D gene is possibly TRBD1 (5 bases). The V gene's germline CDR1 is MNHNS and CDR2 SASEGT. CDR3 length: 16 amino acids. The CDR3: CASSPLAHRQNTEVFF. In DNA, the CDR3 is TGTGCCAGCAGCCCACTCGCTCACCGACAGAACACTGAAGTTTTCTTT.

This clonotype occurred once. V and J are TRBV11-2 and TRBJ2-1; D gene uncertain. This CDR3 has 15 residues. Germline-derived CDR1 and CDR2 are SGHAT and FQNNGV. Trimming took off 5 bases at V and 2 bases at J, with 13 bases between the two ends. This chain's CDR3 is CASSHSGPAYNEQFF. CDR3 coding DNA: TGTGCCAGCAGCCACTCCGGGCCTGCCTACAATGAGCAGTTCTTC.

V usage is TRBV6-5 and J usage is TRBJ2-7; possibly TRBD2 for D (5 bases). Per the germline V gene, CDR1 is MNHEY and CDR2 is SVGAGI. The CDR3 runs 15 residues. The V end was cut by 0 bases, the J end by 4 bases, with 13 bases between. CDR3: CASSYSRTLGYEQYF. The CDR3 nucleotides are TGTGCCAGCAGTTACTCGCGGACTTTGGGGTACGAGCAGTACTTC.

The sample holds a few counts of this clonotype. The CDR3, as DNA: TGTGCCAGCAGTCTTGGCGGCGCGAACACCGGGGAGCTGTTTTTT. It encodes CASSLGGANTGELFF. The genes are TRBV7-3 and TRBJ2-2; D unclear. V was pared by 6 bases and J by 0 bases, with 11 bases between. The CDR3 runs 15 residues. Germline CDR1 is SGHTA and CDR2 is FQGTGA.

V usage is TRBV7-2 and J usage is TRBJ1-1; D gene uncertain. This CDR3 is built from 15 residues. Trimming took off 1 base at V and 1 base at J, with 10 bases between the two ends. The V gene's germline CDR1 is SGHTA and CDR2 FQGNSA. This CDR3 is CASSLGGFGNTEAFF. The CDR3 DNA is TGTGCCAGCAGCTTAGGAGGGTTCGGGAACACTGAAGCTTTCTTT.

V and J are TRBV20-1 and TRBJ2-7, with a possible D match to TRBD2 (5 bases). Per the germline V gene, CDR1 is DFQATT and CDR2 is SNEGSKA (reference sequence). This CDR3 spans 12 amino acids. Trimming removed 1 base at V and 4 bases at J, with 8 bases between. The CDR3, as DNA: TGCAGTGCTAGAGTGGGGAGATACGAGCAGTACTTC. Its protein product is CSARVGRYEQYF.

This clonotype has a single count. This rearrangement joins TRBV6-1 to TRBJ2-7; D not certain. Germline CDR1 is MNHNS and CDR2 is SASEGT. The V end was cut by 4 bases, the J end by 1 base, with 14 bases between. The CDR3 is made up of 15 amino acids. CDR3: CASSGPGSLSYEQYF. CDR3 sequence (DNA): TGTGCCAGCAGTGGCCCTGGGTCTTTATCCTACGAGCAGTACTTC.

This clonotype was picked up one time. This chain connects TRBV18 to TRBJ2-5; TRBD2 aligns across 8 bases. The CDR3 covers 15 residues. Losses at the gene ends were 3 bases for V and 4 bases for J; bases not matched to a gene: 7. The germline CDR1 and CDR2 sequences are KGHSH and LQKENI. This CDR3 is CASSPTSEGSETQYF. The CDR3 DNA sequence: TGTGCCAGCTCACCGACTAGCGAGGGGTCAGAGACCCAGTACTTC.

The genes are TRBV2 and TRBJ2-4; TRBD2 aligns across 7 bases. The CDR3 contains 14 residues. Unmatched junction bases numbered 3, after V lost 3 bases and J lost 4 bases. Germline V gene lookup returns CDR1 SNHLY and CDR2 FYNNEI. CDR3 residues: CASSDPSGKNIQYF. The DNA for the CDR3 is TGTGCCAGCAGTGACCCTAGCGGAAAAAACATTCAGTACTTC.